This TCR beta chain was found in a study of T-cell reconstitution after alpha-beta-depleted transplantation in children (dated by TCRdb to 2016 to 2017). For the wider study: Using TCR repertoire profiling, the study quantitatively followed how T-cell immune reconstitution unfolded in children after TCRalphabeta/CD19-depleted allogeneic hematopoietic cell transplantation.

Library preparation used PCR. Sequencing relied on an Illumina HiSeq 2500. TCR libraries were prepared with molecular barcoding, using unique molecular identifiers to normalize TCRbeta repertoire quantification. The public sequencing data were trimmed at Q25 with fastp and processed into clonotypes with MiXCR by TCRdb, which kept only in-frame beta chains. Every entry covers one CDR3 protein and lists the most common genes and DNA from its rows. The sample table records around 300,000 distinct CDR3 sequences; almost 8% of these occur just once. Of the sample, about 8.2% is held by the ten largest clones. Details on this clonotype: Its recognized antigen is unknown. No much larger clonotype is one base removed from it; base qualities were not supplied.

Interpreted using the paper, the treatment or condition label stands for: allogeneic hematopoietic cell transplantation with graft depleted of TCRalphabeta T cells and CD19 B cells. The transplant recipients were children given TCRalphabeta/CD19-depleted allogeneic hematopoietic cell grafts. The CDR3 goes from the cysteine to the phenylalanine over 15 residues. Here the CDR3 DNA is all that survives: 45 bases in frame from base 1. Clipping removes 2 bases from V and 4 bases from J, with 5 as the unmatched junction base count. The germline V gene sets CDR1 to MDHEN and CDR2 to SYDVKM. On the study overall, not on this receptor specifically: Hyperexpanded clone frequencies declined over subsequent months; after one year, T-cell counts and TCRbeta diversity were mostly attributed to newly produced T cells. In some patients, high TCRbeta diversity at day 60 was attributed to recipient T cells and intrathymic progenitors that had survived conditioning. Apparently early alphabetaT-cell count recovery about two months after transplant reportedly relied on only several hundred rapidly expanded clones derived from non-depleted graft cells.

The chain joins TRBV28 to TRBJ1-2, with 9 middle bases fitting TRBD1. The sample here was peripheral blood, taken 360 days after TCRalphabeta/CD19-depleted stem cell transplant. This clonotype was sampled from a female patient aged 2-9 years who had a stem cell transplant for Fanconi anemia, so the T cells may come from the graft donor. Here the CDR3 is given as CASSLGGTGTYGYTF. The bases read TGTGCCAGCAGTTTAGGTGGGACAGGGACCTATGGCTACACCTTC.